This T cell receptor (beta chain) was observed in a study of T cell repertoires in cytomegalovirus infection. Study-wide context: CMV epitopes in the study were HLA-C-restricted (recently identified) and HLA-B-restricted (well studied). Carrying CMV and the relevant HLA type showed in public TCR beta signatures. Study findings and constraints: Carriers of CMV plus the relevant HLA were identified by cumulative public TCR beta family frequency.

The sample holds a few counts of this clonotype. Its specificity is not known. The CDR3 is 16 amino acids. Germline V gives CDR1 SEHNR, CDR2 FQNEAQ (reference sequence). V was cut by 1 base and J by 3 bases, with 14 bases left in between. One entry per CDR3 protein, called by TCRdb with MiXCR from the reads. This table has approximately 730,000 distinct CDR3 sequences, around a third appearing once. This chain joins TRBV7-9 and TRBJ2-3, with a weak D call TRBD2 (6 bases). The receptor was derived from a human donor in good health (CMV status not recorded). Some clones in this sample may be carry-over from other donors' samples. Sequencing used cultured PBMCs, obtained from culture after CMV antigen stimulation. CDR3 sequence: CASSLGRRETTDTQYF. The DNA for the CDR3 is TGTGCCAGCAGCTTAGGGAGGAGGGAGACGACAGATACGCAGTATTTT.